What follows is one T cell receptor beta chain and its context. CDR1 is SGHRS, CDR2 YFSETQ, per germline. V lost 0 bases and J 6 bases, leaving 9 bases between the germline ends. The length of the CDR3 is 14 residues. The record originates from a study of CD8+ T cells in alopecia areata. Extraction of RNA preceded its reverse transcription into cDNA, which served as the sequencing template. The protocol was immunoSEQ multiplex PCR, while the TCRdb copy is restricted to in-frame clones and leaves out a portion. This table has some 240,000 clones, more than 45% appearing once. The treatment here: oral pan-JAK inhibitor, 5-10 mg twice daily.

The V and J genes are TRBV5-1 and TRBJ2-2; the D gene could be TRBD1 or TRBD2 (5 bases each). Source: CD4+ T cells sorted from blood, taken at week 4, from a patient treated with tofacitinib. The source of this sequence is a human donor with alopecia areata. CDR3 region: CASSLAGQSGELFF. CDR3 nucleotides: TGCGCCAGCAGCTTGGCGGGGCAGTCCGGGGAGCTGTTTTTT.